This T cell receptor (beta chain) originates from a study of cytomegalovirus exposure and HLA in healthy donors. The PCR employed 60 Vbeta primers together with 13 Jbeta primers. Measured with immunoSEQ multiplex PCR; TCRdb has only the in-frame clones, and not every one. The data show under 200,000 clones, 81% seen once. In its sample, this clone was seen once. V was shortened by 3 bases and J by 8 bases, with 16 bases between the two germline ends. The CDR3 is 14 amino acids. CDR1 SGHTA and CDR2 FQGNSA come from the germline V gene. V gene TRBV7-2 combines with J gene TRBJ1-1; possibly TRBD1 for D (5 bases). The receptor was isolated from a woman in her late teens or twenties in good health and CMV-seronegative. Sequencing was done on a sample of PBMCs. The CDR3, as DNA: TGTGCCAGCAGCTTGCCAACCAGGGATACCGAAGCTTTCTTT. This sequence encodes CASSLPTRDTEAFF.